The rows below give T cell receptor beta chains drawn from one sample of a study of blood T cells in healthy people across ages. TCRdb reprocessed the 5' RACE reads with MiXCR, giving one entry per CDR3 protein. The table includes 780,000 or so distinct CDR3 sequences, 56% detected once. Material for sequencing was blood. The receptors stem from a man aged 35 to 55 in good health. Both conserved end residues are part of each CDR3. Fields, in order: V gene, J gene, D gene, clone size, CDR3 protein, CDR3 DNA. D genes are given only for firm matches. Size values are once, few and many counts, or a class for expanded clones, and some rows have none.

TRBV5-1	TRBJ2-1	TRBD2	NA	CASSTGLSSGRNYNEQFF	TGCGCCAGCAGCACGGGCTTATCGAGCGGGAGAAACTACAATGAGCAGTTCTTC
TRBV4-3	TRBJ1-1	TRBD1	NA	CASSQDGTENTEAFF	TGCGCCAGCAGCCAAGACGGGACAGAGAACACTGAAGCTTTCTTT
TRBV20-1	TRBJ1-4	NA	NA	CSARDFRLATNEKLFF	TGCAGTGCTAGAGATTTTCGGCTTGCAACTAATGAAAAACTGTTTTTT
TRBV12-3/TRBV12-4	TRBJ1-1	NA	few	CASGARNTEAFF	TGTGCCAGCGGGGCGCGGAACACTGAAGCTTTCTTT
TRBV7-3	TRBJ2-5	TRBD2	once	CASSFGTLAGETQYF	TGTGCCAGCAGTTTTGGTACACTAGCGGGAGAGACCCAGTACTTC
TRBV20-1	TRBJ1-5	TRBD1	NA	CSARYGGQGANQPQHF	TGCAGTGCTAGATACGGCGGACAGGGGGCTAATCAGCCCCAGCATTTT
TRBV20-1	TRBJ2-5	TRBD1	NA	CSARVPGGQRETQYF	TGCAGTGCTAGAGTCCCAGGGGGCCAGAGGGAGACCCAGTACTTC
TRBV5-1	TRBJ1-1	NA	NA	CASSLVRGVTDSALAGSTEAFF	TGCGCCAGCAGCTTGGTTCGGGGAGTGACCGATTCAGCCTTAGCCGGGAGCACTGAAGCTTTCTTT
TRBV12-3/TRBV12-4	TRBJ1-1	TRBD1	few	CASTRTGIAFF	TGTGCCAGCACCCGGACAGGGATAGCTTTCTTT
TRBV21-1	TRBJ2-3	NA	NA	CASSKAGPTDTQYF	TGTGCCAGCAGCAAAGCGGGTCCCACAGATACGCAGTATTTT
TRBV28	TRBJ1-2	TRBD1	NA	CASSQGGQGDYDYTF	TGTGCCAGCAGTCAAGGGGGACAGGGGGACTATGACTACACCTTC
TRBV9	TRBJ2-3	TRBD2	NA	CAKVSGTSGRPVIRLTDTQYF	TGTGCCAAAGTCTCCGGGACTAGCGGGAGGCCCGTTATTCGGCTCACAGATACGCAGTATTTT
TRBV7-2	TRBJ2-1	NA	NA	CANSNRAGYNEQFF	TGTGCCAACTCGAACCGGGCGGGGTACAATGAGCAGTTCTTC
TRBV20-1	TRBJ2-3	NA	NA	CSALTHAGGEPDTQYF	TGCAGTGCCCTAACCCATGCCGGGGGCGAGCCAGATACGCAGTATTTT
TRBV28	TRBJ2-5	NA	once	CASRKVRGEVAGETQYF	TGTGCCAGCCGAAAAGTCAGGGGGGAGGTAGCGGGAGAGACCCAGTACTTC
TRBV6-1	TRBJ2-3	TRBD2	NA	CASRRTSGGGTGRNTQYF	TGTGCCAGCAGGAGGACTAGCGGAGGTGGGACCGGCAGGAATACGCAGTATTTT
TRBV6-5	TRBJ2-1	NA	NA	CASSYGGGIQETQFF	TGTGCCAGCAGTTACGGAGGGGGTATCCAAGAGACCCAGTTCTTC
TRBV20-1	TRBJ2-7	TRBD1	few	CSAGTGEHYEQYF	TGCAGTGCGGGGACAGGCGAGCACTACGAGCAGTACTTC
TRBV6-5	TRBJ1-2	TRBD1	NA	CASGVKDRDHGYTF	TGTGCCAGCGGGGTTAAGGACAGGGACCATGGCTACACCTTC
TRBV24-1	TRBJ2-5	NA	NA	CATSEGNGEGYQETQYF	TGTGCCACCAGTGAGGGGAACGGGGAAGGTTACCAAGAGACCCAGTACTTC
TRBV29-1	TRBJ2-7	TRBD2	few	CSVEGASGVNAPFEQYF	TGCAGCGTTGAAGGTGCTAGCGGAGTTAACGCCCCTTTCGAGCAGTACTTC
TRBV6-6	TRBJ2-7	NA	NA	CASSPDPDSSYEQYF	TGTGCCAGCAGCCCCGATCCCGACAGCTCCTACGAGCAGTACTTC
TRBV28	TRBJ1-5	NA	once	CASHRGVQPQHF	TGTGCCAGCCATAGAGGGGTTCAGCCCCAGCATTTT
TRBV30	TRBJ1-1	NA	NA	CAWSPTGDTEAFF	TGTGCCTGGAGTCCCACTGGGGACACTGAAGCTTTCTTT
TRBV7-2	TRBJ1-4	NA	NA	CASSLVGGISEKPFF	TGTGCCAGCAGCTTAGTTGGAGGGATTAGTGAAAAACCGTTTTTT
TRBV21-1	TRBJ2-7	NA	few	CASRTKTGLAGASLYEQYF	TGTGCCAGCAGGACTAAGACTGGGCTAGCGGGGGCCTCACTCTACGAGCAGTACTTC
TRBV4-1	TRBJ2-3	NA	NA	CASSHPSAPDTQYF	TGCGCCAGCAGCCACCCTAGTGCCCCAGATACGCAGTATTTT
TRBV25-1	TRBJ2-3	NA	few	CASSEFRTLTDTQYF	TGTGCCAGCAGTGAATTCCGGACCCTCACTGATACGCAGTATTTT
TRBV7-2	TRBJ2-5	TRBD1	few	CASSFTGTGGRTQYF	TGTGCCAGCAGCTTTACCGGGACAGGGGGTCGGACCCAGTACTTC
TRBV19	TRBJ2-5	NA	few	CASSPSGLPFLETQYF	TGTGCCAGTAGTCCATCGGGGCTTCCTTTCTTGGAGACCCAGTACTTC
TRBV7-2	TRBJ1-2	NA	NA	CASSPGEIGHGYTF	TGTGCCAGCAGCCCAGGGGAGATCGGCCATGGCTACACCTTC
TRBV9	TRBJ1-6	NA	few	CASSVDQLGNSPLHF	TGTGCCAGCAGCGTAGATCAGTTAGGGAATTCACCCCTCCACTTT
TRBV7-9	TRBJ2-7	TRBD1	NA	CASSNRQGAAEQYF	TGTGCCAGCAGCAACCGACAGGGGGCCGCCGAGCAGTACTTC
TRBV6-1	TRBJ2-7	TRBD2	NA	CASRGTSGRKIRFNEQYF	TGTGCCAGCAGGGGGACTAGCGGGAGGAAAATACGATTCAATGAGCAGTACTTC
TRBV29-1	TRBJ2-7	NA	medium-sized	CSVAPIDRSYEQYF	TGCAGCGTTGCTCCCATAGACAGGTCCTACGAGCAGTACTTC
TRBV27	TRBJ1-4	TRBD1	NA	CASSLTGGATNEKLFF	TGTGCCAGCAGTTTAACAGGGGGGGCAACTAATGAAAAACTGTTTTTT
TRBV28	TRBJ2-7	TRBD1	few	CASSFTGVGVSYEQYF	TGTGCCAGCAGTTTTACAGGGGTGGGGGTCTCCTACGAGCAGTACTTC
TRBV28	TRBJ1-6	NA	NA	CASREAWENSPLHF	TGTGCCAGCAGGGAGGCTTGGGAGAATTCACCCCTCCACTTT
TRBV28	TRBJ2-5	NA	NA	CATESPGLETQYF	TGTGCCACCGAAAGCCCAGGGTTGGAGACCCAGTACTTC
TRBV11-3	TRBJ2-1	NA	NA	CASSLDLMTEAYNEQFF	TGTGCCAGCAGCTTAGATCTAATGACTGAGGCCTACAATGAGCAGTTCTTC
TRBV5-1	TRBJ1-2	NA	NA	CASSLEHSSYGYTF	TGCGCCAGCAGCTTGGAACACAGCAGCTATGGCTACACCTTC
TRBV12-3/TRBV12-4	TRBJ1-2	NA	few	CASSLGGVGYGYTF	TGTGCCAGCAGTTTAGGAGGGGTTGGCTATGGCTACACCTTC
TRBV4-3	TRBJ2-1	NA	NA	CASSQTWPGDEQFF	TGCGCCAGCAGCCAAACTTGGCCGGGCGATGAGCAGTTCTTC
TRBV10-3	TRBJ2-3	NA	NA	CAISESVAGLNPTDTQYF	TGTGCCATCAGTGAGTCAGTCGCAGGATTGAACCCCACAGATACGCAGTATTTT
TRBV12-3/TRBV12-4	TRBJ1-6	NA	NA	CASSRTVSPLHF	TGTGCCAGCAGTCGGACTGTTTCACCCCTCCACTTT
TRBV6-2/TRBV6-3	TRBJ2-1	NA	NA	CASRNRALSYNEQFF	TGTGCCAGCAGGAACAGGGCTCTCTCCTACAATGAGCAGTTCTTC
TRBV6-5	TRBJ2-5	TRBD2	few	CASSRAGKRGQETQYF	TGTGCCAGCAGCCGAGCCGGGAAGCGGGGACAAGAGACCCAGTACTTC
TRBV12-3/TRBV12-4	TRBJ2-7	TRBD1	NA	CASSRPGTGATEQYF	TGTGCCAGCAGTCGTCCCGGGACAGGGGCTACCGAGCAGTACTTC
TRBV27	TRBJ2-7	TRBD2	few	CASSAGTSFYEQYF	TGTGCCAGCAGTGCCGGGACTAGCTTCTACGAGCAGTACTTC
TRBV12-3/TRBV12-4	TRBJ2-1	TRBD2	NA	CASSPNSGGYNEQFF	TGTGCCAGCAGCCCTAATAGCGGGGGCTACAATGAGCAGTTCTTC